These 13 T cell receptor beta chains share one sample of origin, sequenced in a study of blood T cells in healthy people across ages. Through a sample-barcoded 5' primer and a J-beta primer mix, a second PCR was run for roughly 7 to 12 cycles. From the 5' RACE reads, TCRdb called clonotypes with MiXCR, one entry per CDR3 protein. The sample shows approximately 810,000 distinct CDR3 sequences, less than 35% of them seen only once. Sequences were obtained from blood. These receptors all come from a woman older than 75 in good health.

On this clonotype: Sequence at one end of the junction differs from germline and may be a read error. J is TRBJ2-5 and V is TRBV5-5; the D gene is possibly TRBD1 (5 bases). Germline V gene data show CDR1 as SGHKS and CDR2 as YYEKEE (reference sequence). This CDR3 is built from 13 residues. CDR3 loop: CVSSLRTRETQYF. For the CDR3, the DNA is TGTGTCAGCAGCTTACGGACACGGGAGACCCAGTACTTC.

About this clonotype itself: Possible read error: a much larger clone is one base away. This rearrangement joins TRBV6-6 to TRBJ2-1; D is possibly TRBD2 (5 bases). The CDR3 runs 16 residues. V lost 2 bases to trimming and J lost 10 bases, with 21 bases between them. CDR1 and CDR2 (germline): MNHNY, SVGAGI (reference sequence). In DNA, the CDR3 is TGTGCCAGCAGTTACGTCCCCCCGGACTCCCCGGGGGAGCAGTTCTTC. Translation: CASSYVPPDSPGEQFF.

A note on this clonotype: This could be a read error, since a much larger clone is one nucleotide away. V usage is TRBV12-3 or TRBV12-4 and J usage is TRBJ2-1; 12 nucleotides agree with TRBD2. The CDR3 sequence is 18 residues long. In nucleotides, the CDR3 is TGTGCCAGCAGTCCGGGACTAGCGGGTTGGAGCTCCCACAATGAGCAGTTCTTC. It encodes CASSPGLAGWSSHNEQFF.

This clonotype was seen many times. This chain uses TRBV20-1 with TRBJ2-1, with TRBD2 as a possible D gene (5 bases). Germline V gives CDR1 DFQATT, CDR2 SNEGSKA (reference sequence). V was trimmed by 3 bases and J by 13 bases, leaving 10 bases between them. This CDR3 is 10 amino acids long. The CDR3 reads CSASGRGQFF. The CDR3 DNA reads as TGCAGTGCTAGCGGACGGGGACAGTTCTTC.

The CDR3 DNA reads as TGTGCCTGGAGTACGGGACAGAAGAACACTGAAGCTTTCTTT. It is translated as CAWSTGQKNTEAFF. The V and J genes are TRBV30 and TRBJ1-1; 7 nucleotides match TRBD1. The CDR3 runs 14 residues. The germline V gene encodes CDR1 GTSNPN and CDR2 SVGIG (reference sequence). V lost 2 bases to trimming and J lost 1 base; unmatched junction nucleotides: 4.

This clonotype was recorded a few times. The chain employs TRBV12-3 or TRBV12-4 and TRBJ1-3; 7 positions agree with TRBD1. The CDR3 has 16 amino acids. V gave up 5 bases and J gave up 0 bases; unmatched junction bases: 7. The CDR3 nucleotides are TGTGCCAGCAGTCCCCGGGACAGAATCTCTGGAAACACCATATATTTT. This gives the protein CASSPRDRISGNTIYF.

This chain links TRBV20-1 with TRBJ2-3; 8 bases are a match to TRBD2. V gave up 0 bases and J gave up 0 bases; unmatched junction bases: 11. Per the germline V gene, CDR1 is DFQATT and CDR2 is SNEGSKA (reference sequence). This CDR3 contains 18 residues. This chain's CDR3 is CSARDRGGRRVSTDTQYF. CDR3 DNA: TGCAGTGCTAGAGATCGGGGGGGGCGTCGCGTTAGCACAGATACGCAGTATTTT.

This clonotype was counted at least ten times. CDR3 bases: TGCAGTGCTACCGGGGGCCCTCCCTACGAGCAGTACTTC. Its protein product is CSATGGPPYEQYF. The chain is built from TRBV20-1 and TRBJ2-7, with D possibly being TRBD1 or TRBD2 (6 bases each). The germline CDR1 and CDR2 sequences are DFQATT and SNEGSKA (reference sequence). This CDR3 comprises 13 residues. Trimming pared 4 bases from V and 2 bases from J, leaving 12 bases between.

This clonotype showed up just a few times. The chain links TRBV5-5 to TRBJ1-1; a possible D gene is TRBD1 (5 bases). The CDR3 loop spans 14 amino acids. The germline gives CDR1 SGHKS, CDR2 YYEKEE (reference sequence). V was clipped by 2 bases and J by 2 bases, with 10 bases between them. The CDR3 region is CASSLQAANTEAFF. The CDR3 region has the DNA TGTGCCAGCAGCTTACAGGCAGCCAACACTGAAGCTTTCTTT.

This clonotype appeared many times. The chain recombines TRBV4-1 with TRBJ2-5; the D gene is possibly TRBD2 (6 bases). This CDR3 comprises 16 residues. Germline-derived CDR1 and CDR2 are MGHRA and YSYEKL. Between the trimmed V and J ends, which lost 0 bases and 7 bases, there was a span of 18 bases. As DNA, the CDR3 is TGCGCCAGCAGCCAAGAGGGCGGGGCCCGCCAGAGGACCCAGTACTTC. Translated, it gives CASSQEGGARQRTQYF.

This clonotype appeared many times. CDR3 bases: TGTGCCAGCAGTTATCACCCAGATACGCAGTATTTT. Protein product: CASSYHPDTQYF. This sequence joins TRBV28 and TRBJ2-3; no reliable D call. Germline CDR1 is MDHEN and CDR2 is SYDVKM. This CDR3 is built from 12 residues. V lost 4 bases to trimming and J lost 4 bases, with 6 bases between them.

This clonotype was detected many times. V gene TRBV5-1 combines with J gene TRBJ1-2; no clear D gene. V was trimmed by 0 bases and J by 5 bases, leaving 5 bases between them. From germline, CDR1 is SGHRS and CDR2 YFSETQ. This CDR3 region has 12 residues. CDR3 nucleotides: TGCGCCAGCAGCTTGGACAGATATGGCTACACCTTC. Translating gives CASSLDRYGYTF.

The chain combines TRBV18 with TRBJ2-1; D is ambiguous. This CDR3 comprises 12 residues. The germline V and J ends were trimmed by 2 bases and 5 bases, with 4 bases remaining between them. Germline V gene lookup returns CDR1 KGHSH and CDR2 LQKENI. Here the CDR3 DNA reads TGTGCCAGCTCACCAAAAAACAATGAGCAGTTCTTC. This translates into CASSPKNNEQFF.